Described below is a single T cell receptor (beta chain) sequence and its context. The V and J ends lost 1 base and 6 bases respectively, with 13 bases between them. The CDR3 covers 15 residues. Germline CDR1 SGHVS, CDR2 FNYEAQ. The data belong to a study of shared clonotypes between healthy human individuals. Genomic DNA per cell subset filled all wells of several immunoSEQ plates. The assay was immunoSEQ multiplex PCR, and TCRdb's table has in-frame clones only and misses some. This sample carries approximately 1,000,000 clones, approximately 80% of them seen once, and the ten largest clones take 0.85% to 1%.

The sample comprised memory CD4+ T cells from PBMCs. Subset reported: CD45RA-negative fraction. This clonotype was sampled from a man aged 18 to 30 in good health. Some clones in this sample may be carry-over from other donors' samples. The chain recombines TRBV7-6 with TRBJ2-1, with D hard to call. CDR3 sequence (DNA): TGTGCCAGCAGCTTAGTTCTTCCCCCTTTCAATGAGCAGTTCTTC. Translating it yields CASSLVLPPFNEQFF.